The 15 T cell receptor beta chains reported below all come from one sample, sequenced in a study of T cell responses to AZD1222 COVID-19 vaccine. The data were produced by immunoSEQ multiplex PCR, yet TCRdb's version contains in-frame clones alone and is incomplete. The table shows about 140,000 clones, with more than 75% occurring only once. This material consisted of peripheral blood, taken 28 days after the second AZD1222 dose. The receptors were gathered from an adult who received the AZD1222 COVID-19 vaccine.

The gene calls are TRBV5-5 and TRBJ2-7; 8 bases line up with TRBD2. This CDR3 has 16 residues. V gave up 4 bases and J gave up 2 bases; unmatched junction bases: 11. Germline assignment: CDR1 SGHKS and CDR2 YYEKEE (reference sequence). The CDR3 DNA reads TGTGCCAGCAGCCGACTCGGGGCGGGGGGCCCCTACGAGCAGTACTTC. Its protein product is CASSRLGAGGPYEQYF.

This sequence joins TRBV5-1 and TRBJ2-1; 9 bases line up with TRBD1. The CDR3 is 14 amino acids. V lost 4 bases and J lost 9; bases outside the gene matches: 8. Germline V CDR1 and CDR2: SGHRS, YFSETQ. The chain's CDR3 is CASSPGQGLGEQFF. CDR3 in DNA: TGCGCCAGCAGCCCGGGACAGGGACTGGGTGAGCAGTTCTTC. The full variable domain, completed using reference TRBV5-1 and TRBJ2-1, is KAGVTQTPRYLIKTRGQQVTLSCSPISGHRSVSWYQQTPGQGLQFLFEYFSETQRNKGNFPGRFSGRQFSNSRSEMNVSTLELGDSALYLCASSPGQGLGEQFFGPGTRLTVL.

CDR3 nucleotide sequence: TGTGCCAGCAGCCAAGACAGGCTCTATGGCTACACCTTC. Translating gives CASSQDRLYGYTF. The chain recombines TRBV3-1 (or the pseudogene TRBV3-2) with TRBJ1-2; D is uncertain. The V gene lost 0 bases and the J gene lost 4 bases, with 6 bases spanning the gap. CDR1 LGHDT and CDR2 YNNKEL come from the germline V gene (reference sequence). The length of the CDR3 is 13 residues.

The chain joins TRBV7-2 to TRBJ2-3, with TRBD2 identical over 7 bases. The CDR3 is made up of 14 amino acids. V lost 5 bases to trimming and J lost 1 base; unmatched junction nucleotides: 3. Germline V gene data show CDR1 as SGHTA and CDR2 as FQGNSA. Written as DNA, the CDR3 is TGTGCCAGCAGCGGGAGGGCGGGCACAGATACGCAGTATTTT. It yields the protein CASSGRAGTDTQYF.

CDR3 coding DNA: TGTGCCACCAGCCATTGGACCGACACCGGGGAGCTGTTTTTT. Translated: CATSHWTDTGELFF. The chain has TRBV24-1 and TRBJ2-2; D is undetermined. The V end lost 7 bases, the J end lost 3 bases, and 11 bases lay between the germline ends. The CDR3 sequence is 14 residues long. Germline values: CDR1 KGHDR, CDR2 SFDVKD.

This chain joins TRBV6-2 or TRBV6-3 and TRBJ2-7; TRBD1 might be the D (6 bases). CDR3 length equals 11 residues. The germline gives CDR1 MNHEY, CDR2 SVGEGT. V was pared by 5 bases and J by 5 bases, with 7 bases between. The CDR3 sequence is CASSNRDEQYF. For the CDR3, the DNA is TGTGCCAGCAGTAACAGGGACGAGCAGTACTTC.

The CDR3 loop reads CASSLALYSYEQYF. The CDR3 DNA follows: TGCGCCAGCAGCTTGGCCCTGTACTCCTACGAGCAGTACTTC. This rearrangement joins TRBV5-1 to TRBJ2-7; D unresolved. CDR3 length: 14 amino acids. Germline assignment: CDR1 SGHRS and CDR2 YFSETQ. Trimming removed 0 bases at V and 0 bases at J, with 7 bases between.

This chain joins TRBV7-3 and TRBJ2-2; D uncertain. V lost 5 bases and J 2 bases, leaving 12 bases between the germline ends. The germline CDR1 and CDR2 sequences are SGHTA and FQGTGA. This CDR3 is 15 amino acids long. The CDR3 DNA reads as TGTGCCAGCAGCCCACTCCCGGATAACACCGGGGAGCTGTTTTTT. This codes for CASSPLPDNTGELFF.

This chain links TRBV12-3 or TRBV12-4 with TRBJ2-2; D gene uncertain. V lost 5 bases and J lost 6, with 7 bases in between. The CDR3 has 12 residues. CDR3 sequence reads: CASSLRSGELFF. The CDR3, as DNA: TGTGCCAGCAGTCTGAGGTCCGGGGAGCTGTTTTTT.

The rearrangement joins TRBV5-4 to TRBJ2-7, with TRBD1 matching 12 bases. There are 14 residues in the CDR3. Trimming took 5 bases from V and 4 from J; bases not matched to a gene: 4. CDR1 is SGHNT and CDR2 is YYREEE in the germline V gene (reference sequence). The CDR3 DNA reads TGTGCCAGCAGTGGGACAGGGGGCAGATACGAGCAGTACTTC. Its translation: CASSGTGGRYEQYF. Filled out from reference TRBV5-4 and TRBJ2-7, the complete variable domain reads ETGVTQSPTHLIKTRGQQVTLRCSSQSGHNTVSWYQQALGQGPQFIFQYYREEENGRGNFPPRFSGLQFPNYSSELNVNALELDDSALYLCASSGTGGRYEQYFGPGTRLTVT.

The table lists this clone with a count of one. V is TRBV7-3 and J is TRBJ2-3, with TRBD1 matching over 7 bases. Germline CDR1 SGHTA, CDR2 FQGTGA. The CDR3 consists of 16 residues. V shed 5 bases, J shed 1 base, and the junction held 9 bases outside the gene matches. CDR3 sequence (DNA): TGTGCCAGCAGCCAATGGGACAGACAAGGCACAGATACGCAGTATTTT. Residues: CASSQWDRQGTDTQYF.

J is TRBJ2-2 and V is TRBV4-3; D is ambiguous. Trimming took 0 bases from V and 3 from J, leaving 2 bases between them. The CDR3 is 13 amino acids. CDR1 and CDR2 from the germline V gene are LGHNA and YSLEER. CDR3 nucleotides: TGCGCCAGCAGCCAAGATTACACCGGGGAGCTGTTTTTT. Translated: CASSQDYTGELFF.

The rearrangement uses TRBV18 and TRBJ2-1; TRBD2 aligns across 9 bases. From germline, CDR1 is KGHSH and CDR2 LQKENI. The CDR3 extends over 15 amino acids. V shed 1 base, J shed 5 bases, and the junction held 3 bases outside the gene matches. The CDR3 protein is CASSPQREVNNEQFF. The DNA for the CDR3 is TGTGCCAGCTCACCACAGCGGGAGGTTAACAATGAGCAGTTCTTC. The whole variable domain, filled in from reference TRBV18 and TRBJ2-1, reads NAGVMQNPRHLVRRRGQEARLRCSPMKGHSHVYWYRQLPEEGLKFMVYLQKENIIDESGMPKERFSAEFPKEGPSILRIQQVVRGDSAAYFCASSPQREVNNEQFFGPGTRLTVL.

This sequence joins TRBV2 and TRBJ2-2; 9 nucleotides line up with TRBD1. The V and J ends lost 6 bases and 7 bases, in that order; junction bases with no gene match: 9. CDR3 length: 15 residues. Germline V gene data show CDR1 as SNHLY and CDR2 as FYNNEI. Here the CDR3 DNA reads TGTGCCAGCAGGGACGGACAGGGGTTCGGCGGGGAGCTGTTTTTT. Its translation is CASRDGQGFGGELFF.

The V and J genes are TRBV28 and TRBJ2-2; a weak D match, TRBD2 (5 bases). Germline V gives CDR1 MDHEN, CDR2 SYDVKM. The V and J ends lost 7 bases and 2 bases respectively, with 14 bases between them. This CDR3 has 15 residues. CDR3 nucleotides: TGTGCCAGCACCCTCCCGGGGTCCAACACCGGGGAGCTGTTTTTT. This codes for CASTLPGSNTGELFF. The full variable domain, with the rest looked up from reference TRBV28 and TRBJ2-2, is DVKVTQSSRYLVKRTGEKVFLECVQDMDHENMFWYRQDPGLGLRLIYFSYDVKMKEKGDIPEGYSVSREKKERFSLILESASTNQTSMYLCASTLPGSNTGELFFGEGSRLTVL.